The 27 T cell receptor beta chains below come from one sample, sequenced in a study of T-cell memory formation after mild COVID-19. TCRdb re-derived calls from the 5' RACE reads in MiXCR, one entry per CDR3 protein. The data hold roughly 250,000 distinct CDR3 sequences, with approximately 16% observed a single time. The specimen sequenced was PBMCs or a T cell subset sorted from them (not recorded which). The receptors stem from a man aged 18-30 years who had mild COVID-19 (a few samples of this study predate the infection). Cell type and time point are not known.

The table lists this clonotype with a few counts. This rearrangement joins TRBV7-8 to TRBJ1-1, with no clear D. This CDR3 is built from 12 residues. Trimming took off 1 base at V and 4 bases at J, with 4 bases between the two ends. Germline loops: CDR1 SGHVS, CDR2 FQNEAQ. CDR3 in amino acids: CASSLVATEAFF. The CDR3 DNA is TGTGCCAGCAGCTTAGTAGCCACTGAAGCTTTCTTT.

The V call is TRBV20-1, the J call TRBJ1-1; D possibly corresponds to TRBD1 (5 bases). V was shortened by 0 bases and J by 4 bases, with 12 bases between the two germline ends. Per the germline V gene, CDR1 is DFQATT and CDR2 is SNEGSKA (reference sequence). CDR3 length equals 14 residues. CDR3 sequence (DNA): TGCAGTGCTAGAGATCTGGGGCGGGTCACTGAAGCTTTCTTT. Protein sequence: CSARDLGRVTEAFF.

This clonotype was seen only once. The chain couples TRBV7-2 to TRBJ2-7; 8 bases are shared with TRBD2. Trimming took 4 bases from V and 6 from J; bases not matched to a gene: 2. The CDR3 has 12 residues. CDR1 is SGHTA and CDR2 is FQGNSA in the germline V gene. The CDR3 DNA sequence: TGTGCCAGCAGCTGGGCGGGGGGCGAGCAGTACGTC. It encodes CASSWAGGEQYV.

This rearrangement joins TRBV15 to TRBJ1-4; D not certain. V was trimmed by 1 base and J by 0 bases, leaving 9 bases between them. The CDR3 contains 16 residues. Germline CDR1 LNHNV, CDR2 YYDKDF (reference sequence). CDR3 amino acids: CATSRGPAATNEKLFF. The CDR3 DNA reads as TGTGCCACCAGCAGAGGCCCGGCTGCAACTAATGAAAAACTGTTTTTT.

This clonotype has ten or more counts. The rearrangement links TRBV6-6 to TRBJ2-7; D assignment may be TRBD1 or TRBD2 (5 bases each). Germline-derived CDR1 and CDR2 are MNHNY and SVGAGI (reference sequence). V was trimmed by 8 bases and J by 3 bases, leaving 11 bases between them. The CDR3 totals 12 residues. The CDR3 spells CASEGPYYEQYV. The CDR3 DNA sequence: TGTGCCAGCGAGGGGCCGTACTACGAGCAGTACGTC.

This clonotype was counted a few times. The chain joins TRBV5-5 to TRBJ2-6, with 7 nucleotides matching TRBD1. The CDR3 is made up of 17 amino acids. The V segment lost 4 bases and the J segment 0 bases; nucleotides outside the gene matches: 7. The germline CDR1 and CDR2 sequences are SGHKS and YYEKEE (reference sequence). CDR3 in amino acids: CASSPWTGSSGANVLTF. Here the CDR3 DNA reads TGTGCCAGCAGCCCCTGGACAGGATCCTCTGGGGCCAACGTCCTGACTTTC. Supplemented by reference TRBV5-5 and TRBJ2-6, the full variable domain reads DAGVTQSPTHLIKTRGQQVTLRCSPISGHKSVSWYQQVLGQGPQFIFQYYEKEERGRGNFPDRFSARQFPNYSSELNVNALLLGDSALYLCASSPWTGSSGANVLTFGAGSRLTVL.

This clonotype was observed a handful of times. The chain carries TRBV5-1 and TRBJ2-7; tentatively, D is TRBD2 (6 bases). The V gene's germline CDR1 is SGHRS and CDR2 YFSETQ. V lost 7 bases and J lost 0, with 14 bases in between. The CDR3 is 14 residues long. The CDR3 DNA is TGCGCCAGCCAACGGCCGGAGGGCTCCTACGAGCAGTACTTC. Amino acid sequence: CASQRPEGSYEQYF.

The CDR3 sequence: CSAKTSGGLTGELFF. The DNA for the CDR3 is TGCAGTGCAAAGACTAGCGGGGGGCTCACCGGGGAGCTGTTTTTT. J is TRBJ2-2 and V is TRBV20-1, with 13 bases fitting TRBD2. The length of the CDR3 is 15 residues. Germline loops: CDR1 DFQATT, CDR2 SNEGSKA (reference sequence). J was trimmed by 4 bases and V by 6 bases; bases with no gene match: 5.

This clonotype was detected many times. V usage is TRBV5-1 and J usage is TRBJ2-4, with D tentatively TRBD1 (6 bases). Trimming took 2 bases from V and 7 from J, leaving 16 bases between them. The CDR3 covers 15 residues. Germline assignment: CDR1 SGHRS and CDR2 YFSETQ. The CDR3: CASSLSPAGVNIQYF. CDR3 in DNA: TGCGCCAGCAGCTTAAGCCCGGCAGGGGTCAACATTCAGTACTTC. The variable domain in full, completed from reference TRBV5-1 and TRBJ2-4, reads KAGVTQTPRYLIKTRGQQVTLSCSPISGHRSVSWYQQTPGQGLQFLFEYFSETQRNKGNFPGRFSGRQFSNSRSEMNVSTLELGDSALYLCASSLSPAGVNIQYFGAGTRLSVL.

This clonotype has only a few counts. The rearrangement uses TRBV11-2 and TRBJ1-4; weak D call: TRBD1 (5 bases). Germline assignment: CDR1 SGHAT and CDR2 FQNNGV. This CDR3 has 15 residues. The V end lost 3 bases, the J end lost 0 bases, and 8 bases lay between the germline ends. The CDR3, as DNA: TGTGCCAGCAGCTTGAGGGGTGCAACTAATGAAAAACTGTTTTTT. It codes for CASSLRGATNEKLFF.

In this sample, this clonotype turned up a few times. This sequence joins TRBV20-1 and TRBJ2-1; 8 bases match TRBD1. V was pared by 0 bases and J by 4 bases, with 5 bases of the junction left unmatched. Germline V gene data show CDR1 as DFQATT and CDR2 as SNEGSKA (reference sequence). This CDR3 is built from 15 residues. This chain's CDR3 is CSARELRQGYNEQFF. The CDR3 DNA follows: TGCAGTGCTAGAGAGTTGAGACAGGGGTACAATGAGCAGTTCTTC.

As DNA, the CDR3 is TGTGCCAGTAGTAACCCGGGGGCCCAAGAGACCCAGTACTTC. It translates to CASSNPGAQETQYF. The rearrangement joins TRBV19 to TRBJ2-5; either TRBD1 or TRBD2 may fit D (6 bases each). The CDR3 covers 14 residues. Germline V gene data show CDR1 as LNHDA and CDR2 as SQIVND (reference sequence). Trimming left V 4 bases short and J 1 base short, with 10 bases between. The full variable domain, completed using reference TRBV19 and TRBJ2-5, is DGGITQSPKYLFRKEGQNVTLSCEQNLNHDAMYWYRQDPGQGLRLIYYSQIVNDFQKGDIAEGYSVSREKKESFPLTVTSAQKNPTAFYLCASSNPGAQETQYFGPGTRLLVL.

The chain recombines TRBV5-1 with TRBJ2-5; 8 bases are shared with TRBD1. This CDR3 spans 15 amino acids. Trimming cost V 2 bases and J 5 bases; bases outside gene matches: 8. Germline CDR1 SGHRS, CDR2 YFSETQ. CDR3 loop: CASSFFTGGRETQYF. The CDR3, as DNA: TGCGCCAGCAGCTTCTTTACAGGGGGTCGGGAGACCCAGTACTTC.

This sequence joins TRBV5-1 and TRBJ2-3; D is uncertain. Trimming left V 0 bases short and J 3 bases short, with 8 bases between. This CDR3 spans 14 amino acids. The germline CDR1 and CDR2 sequences are SGHRS and YFSETQ. The CDR3 here is CASSLGYGTDTQYF. CDR3 DNA: TGCGCCAGCAGCTTGGGATACGGGACAGATACGCAGTATTTT.

This clonotype was recorded a few times. V and J are TRBV23-1 and TRBJ2-7; tentatively, D is TRBD2 (5 bases). Being an ORF, TRBV23-1 has a function that is uncertain. Trimming shortened V by 4 bases and J by 7 bases, and 14 bases separated the two germline ends. The CDR3 consists of 13 residues. CDR3 sequence reads: CASSPKGPGEQYV. CDR3 coding DNA: TGCGCCAGCAGTCCGAAAGGGCCGGGGGAGCAGTACGTC.

CDR3 coding DNA: TGTGCCAGCAGCTTACAGGGGGTATCCGGGGAGCTGTTTTTT. Its protein is CASSLQGVSGELFF. V gene TRBV9 combines with J gene TRBJ2-2, with 8 bases lining up with TRBD1. The CDR3 spans 14 residues. Germline V gives CDR1 SGDLS, CDR2 YYNGEE. V lost 4 bases to trimming and J lost 6 bases; unmatched junction nucleotides: 5.

The CDR3: CATSLAAARPDTQYF. The CDR3 DNA sequence: TGTGCCACGAGCCTCGCCGCCGCCCGACCAGATACGCAGTATTTT. The chain couples TRBV24-1 to TRBJ2-3; D remains ambiguous. This CDR3 is built from 15 residues. V was cut by 10 bases and J by 4 bases, with 20 bases left in between. CDR1 and CDR2 (germline): KGHDR, SFDVKD.

This clonotype was picked up a small number of times. V usage is TRBV6-2 or TRBV6-3 and J usage is TRBJ2-2; no reliable D call. V was trimmed by 8 bases and J by 6 bases, leaving 19 bases between them. Germline loops: CDR1 MNHEY, CDR2 SVGEGT. This CDR3 region has 15 residues. CDR3 sequence reads: CASGDGNHQAGELFF. The CDR3 nucleotides are TGTGCCAGCGGAGACGGAAATCATCAAGCCGGGGAGCTGTTTTTT.

This clonotype was detected a few times. This chain connects TRBV4-1 to TRBJ2-2, with D tentatively TRBD1 or TRBD2 (5 bases each). Per the germline V gene, CDR1 is MGHRA and CDR2 is YSYEKL. With 0 bases removed from V and 2 bases from J, the gap between germline ends came to 13 bases. The CDR3 totals 17 residues. The CDR3 DNA reads as TGCGCCAGCAGCCAAGATTGGCAGGGACGAAACACCGGGGAGCTGTTTTTT. It yields the protein CASSQDWQGRNTGELFF.

J is TRBJ2-5 and V is TRBV20-1, with 11 bases aligning to TRBD2. Trimming cost V 3 bases and J 1 base; bases outside gene matches: 1. CDR3 size: 14 residues. The germline V gene encodes CDR1 DFQATT and CDR2 SNEGSKA (reference sequence). The CDR3 spells CSARTSGIQETQYF. CDR3 coding DNA: TGCAGTGCTAGGACTAGCGGGATCCAAGAGACCCAGTACTTC.

V gene TRBV4-3 combines with J gene TRBJ2-3; the match to TRBD1 covers 7 bases. CDR1 and CDR2 from the germline V gene are LGHNA and YSLEER. There are 18 residues in the CDR3. After removal of 4 bases from V and 1 base from J, the junction contained 14 bases not matched to a gene. The CDR3 nucleotides are TGCGCCAGCAGCCCGAGACTTAGGGGGCTGGTGGGCACAGATACGCAGTATTTT. As protein: CASSPRLRGLVGTDTQYF.

This clonotype was found once. The V gene is TRBV19, the J gene TRBJ2-3, with D possibly being TRBD2 (6 bases). Trimming removed 5 bases from V and 5 bases from J, with 17 bases in between. CDR3 length: 15 amino acids. CDR1 is LNHDA, CDR2 SQIVND, per germline (reference sequence). The CDR3 DNA reads as TGTGCCAGTAGTCCCCGTGTAGTGGGAGGAGATACGCAGTATTTT. Translation gives CASSPRVVGGDTQYF.

This clonotype was observed a few times. For the CDR3, the DNA is TGTGCCAGCAGTCTCGGGACAGCAAACACCATATATTTT. Protein product: CASSLGTANTIYF. This chain connects TRBV12-3 or TRBV12-4 to TRBJ1-3; 7 bases map to TRBD1. The V and J ends lost 5 bases and 6 bases, in that order; junction bases with no gene match: 4. This CDR3 contains 13 residues.

The V gene is TRBV19, the J gene TRBJ2-1, with a possible D match to TRBD1 (5 bases). Trimming pared 3 bases from V and 9 bases from J, leaving 9 bases between. This CDR3 has 12 residues. Per the germline V gene, CDR1 is LNHDA and CDR2 is SQIVND (reference sequence). In nucleotides, the CDR3 is TGTGCCAGTAGTATGGTAGGGGCTGAGCAGTTCTTC. Protein: CASSMVGAEQFF.

This clonotype showed up just a few times. The chain recombines TRBV19 with TRBJ1-1, with D perhaps matching TRBD1 (5 bases). V was shortened by 4 bases and J by 7 bases, with 13 bases between the two germline ends. Looked up from germline, CDR1 is LNHDA and CDR2 is SQIVND (reference sequence). This CDR3 has 13 amino acids. CDR3 sequence: CASSTTGTGEAFF. The CDR3 coding sequence is TGTGCCAGTAGTACGACCGGGACGGGTGAAGCTTTCTTT. Using reference TRBV19 and TRBJ1-1 for the parts outside the CDR3, the full variable domain is DGGITQSPKYLFRKEGQNVTLSCEQNLNHDAMYWYRQDPGQGLRLIYYSQIVNDFQKGDIAEGYSVSREKKESFPLTVTSAQKNPTAFYLCASSTTGTGEAFFGQGTRLTVV.

The chain joins TRBV5-1 to TRBJ1-1; 8 positions match TRBD1. CDR1 is SGHRS, CDR2 YFSETQ, per germline. V was pared by 4 bases and J by 4 bases, with 6 bases of the junction left unmatched. The CDR3 loop spans 14 amino acids. The CDR3: CASSQDRVGTEAFF. Written as DNA, the CDR3 is TGCGCCAGCAGCCAGGACAGGGTGGGCACTGAAGCTTTCTTT.

V is TRBV29-1 and J is TRBJ1-1; D unclear. The length of the CDR3 is 13 residues. Germline V gene sequence: CDR1 SQVTM, CDR2 ANQGSEA. Trimming removed 7 bases from V and 1 base from J, with 13 bases in between. The CDR3 spells CSAGRAGNTEAFF. CDR3 coding DNA: TGCAGCGCCGGGCGGGCTGGGAACACTGAAGCTTTCTTT.